This record covers a single T cell receptor (beta chain). A few counts support this clone. The antigen it recognizes is unknown. Qualities for individual bases were not recorded, and no much larger clone is one base off. These data are taken from a study of cytomegalovirus exposure and HLA in healthy donors (dated by TCRdb to 2017 to 2019). About the investigation overall: An earlier analysis of several hundred of the donors reported around 280 Gb of sequence data and some 110 million unique TCR beta sequences obtained from 150 million to 200 million T cells. Rather than drawing on any new phenotypic data, the later analysis identified candidate immune exposures from TCR beta sequences and the way those sequences occurred across donors. Besides the first cohort of 500 to 700 subjects, a separate validation cohort made up of 95 to 150 different subjects was used. Across about 380 genotyped donors of the cohort, an average of roughly 250,000 unique TCR beta nucleotide sequences per donor were sequenced, and approximately 17% of those sequences were non-productive. Every repertoire in the discovery cohort had been generated on one and the same sequencing platform. In a later genetic analysis, genome-wide SNP genotypes for about 55% of the 666 donors were used, and that subset was treated as a discovery cohort. An earlier analysis of approximately 500 of the donors applied high-throughput TCR beta sequencing to assess whether each TCR beta V gene segment acted as functional or pseudogenic. Roughly five DR-DQ haplotypes were handled as single units for association and clustering because linkage in the cohort was strong. The number of donors typed differed by locus, with about 629-630 for A, B, C, DRB1 and DQB1, roughly 520 for DQA1, 606 for DPA1, and about 450 for DPB1. Donor age, sex, ethnicity and CMV serostatus were compiled alongside the repertoire data. The study used immunosequencing to profile the T cell repertoires of approximately 690 subjects and linked those repertoires to cytomegalovirus serostatus. Of the roughly 410 genotyped donors, roughly 80% were placed in the genetic ancestry cluster associated with self-reported Caucasian donors. An early release that covered about 640 HLA-typed donors contained approximately 300 gigabases of sequencing data and 85 million to 100 million unique TCR sequences. A later analysis re-analyzed previously published TCR beta repertoires from about 730 donors and added high-resolution HLA genotyping to study TCR occurrence patterns. Both class I and class II loci were covered by HLA typing, at four-digit resolution. High-throughput TCR immunosequencing, statistical association of individual TCRs with disease status, and machine learning were combined to predict cytomegalovirus infection status. The study aimed to test whether cataloging public T cell receptors could reveal signatures of past pathogen exposure.

The cohort comprised 670 or so healthy bone marrow donors. At the time of sampling, every cohort member was nominally healthy, though immune exposures that went unrecorded were likely present. The donor was CMV seronegative and belonged to the group of around 350 seronegative cohort members. Every donor gave a peripheral blood sample, and the peripheral blood mononuclear cells from that sample were used for TCR beta sequencing. Genomic DNA extraction from the blood cell samples was performed with the Qiagen DNeasy Blood Extraction Kit. Findings and caveats that apply to the study as a whole: V-gene and J-gene trimming of TCR beta chains was associated with a missense DCLRE1C variant in a later genetic analysis, and the association was replicated in an independent cohort. A further reported finding was that TCR beta sequences accurately predicted the HLA-A and HLA-B alleles for most subjects in the first cohort. Compared with equally common non-associated chains, HLA-associated TCR beta chains in a later analysis were more clonally expanded and had lower generation probabilities. HLA typing was unavailable for some donors at each locus, so association tests used only the typed subset. CMV serostatus was the only immune exposure information available for the cohort. According to the authors, the approach could potentially be generalized to other disease states and immunological phenotypes. At a false discovery rate of 0.05, a later analysis linked 15,000 to 20,000 TCR beta sequences to specific HLA alleles. Some IMGT-functional V segments, including TRBV6-2 and TRBV6-3, could not be distinguished by the 87-base-pair reads and were therefore excluded. The classifier was reported to diagnose cytomegalovirus status with high specificity and sensitivity in both the original and validation cohorts. Strong co-occurrence of HLA alleles, especially DR and DQ, made assigning TCR associations to individual alleles difficult. A few of the identified cytomegalovirus-associated TCR beta chains were confirmed in vitro to be specific for cytomegalovirus antigens. Because counts were too low, 15 to 20 rarely observed V segments, including chromosome 9 orphons, were excluded from the earlier analysis of 587 of the donors. This cohort had only TCR beta chains sequenced, and the lack of alpha or paired-chain data limited which features could be detected. Across donors, most TCR sequences were observed very rarely, whereas some public TCRs were present in many individuals. The presence/absence analyses assumed that sequencing depth was roughly uniform across donors, and that assumption may not be true. A group of highly shared sequence variants was considered likely to be a technical artifact of the sequencing pipeline. Correlated functional status among segregating V segments might be attributable to linkage disequilibrium, but an unknown experimental factor could not be ruled out. The study listed approximately 150 TCR beta chains as associated with cytomegalovirus. In a later analysis, most CMV-associated TCR beta chains were found to appear HLA-restricted, with HLA associations seemingly driven largely by CMV exposure. In an earlier analysis of around 600 of the donors, most TCR beta V segments were observed in productive rearrangements about 87% or about 30% of the time, broadly matching IMGT annotations. Compared with the roughly 670-donor mean, donors in an Asian-associated ancestry cluster had fewer N-insertions in productive TCRs, according to a later genetic analysis. According to a later analysis, TCR association rates differed among HLA loci, with DRB1 alleles showing the most associated TCRs and HLA-C alleles showing the fewest. A later analysis reported that several top co-occurrence clusters appeared linked to parvovirus B19, influenza, CMV and Epstein-Barr virus.

The germline V gene (reference sequence) sets CDR1 to SEHNR and CDR2 to FQNEAQ. The CDR3 spans 15 residues, from the cysteine through the phenylalanine. The CDR3 DNA has 45 bases and is translated from base 1. The V end gives up 5 bases and the J end 2 bases, leaving 7 bases in the junction not matched to a gene. Libraries came from the immunoSEQ multiplex PCR assay. For the multiplex PCR, a mixture combining 60 forward primers for TCR Vbeta segments and 13 reverse primers for TCR Jbeta segments was used. A multiplex PCR assay on genomic DNA amplified the CDR3 region of rearranged TCR beta genes. Amplified TCR beta libraries were sequenced as 87-base-pair reads on the Illumina HiSeq System. In the original analysis: Across the 670 or so repertoires, a later analysis counted some 81 million unique TCR beta chains, approximately 10 million of which were shared by at least two donors. Raw reads were error-corrected and collapsed into unique sequences by a nearest-neighbor algorithm in which closely related sequences were merged to remove PCR and sequencing errors. V, D and J gene segments were assigned by aligning CDR3 sequences to IMGT reference sequences. Each retained sequence needed at least a six-nucleotide match to both a V gene segment and a J gene segment. Rearrangements were called productive when the CDR3 lacked stop codons and stayed in frame with V and J; all others were non-productive. Following IMGT convention, CDR3 was defined as the stretch from the second conserved V-encoded cysteine up to the conserved J-encoded phenylalanine. In an earlier analysis of just under 600 of the donors, sequences lacking an unambiguous match to a single V gene segment were excluded. In an earlier analysis of roughly 600 of the donors, a V segment was called functional when productive rearrangements were above 56.7%, and segregating when the standard deviation between donors exceeded 5%. A statistical classification framework was built for diagnosing cytomegalovirus status from the catalog of TCR beta chain sequences. In a later analysis, V and J genes were assigned by comparing TCR nucleotide sequences against IMGT/GENE-DB human TR gene sequences. The TCRdist pipeline was used in a later analysis to assign CDR3 sequences and most-parsimonious VDJ recombination scenarios. In a later analysis, every TCR beta chain was defined by the combination of its CDR3 amino acid sequence and its V-gene family, and reads without a unique V-gene family were dropped. As a way to deal with suspected cross-contamination and a sequencing artifact, a later analysis dropped hundreds of nucleotide sequences that were highly shared and had low generation probability. In a later analysis, a clonal expansion index for each public chain was calculated from normalized within-repertoire ranks of inferred template counts. In a later analysis, generation probabilities were computed using a VDJ recombination model fitted to out-of-frame rearrangements, and the results were checked against IGoR. In a later analysis, hypergeometric tests were used to score TCR-TCR, TCR-HLA and TCR-CMV co-occurrence, with a repertoire-size bias correction applied to TCR pairs. To estimate false discovery rates, a later analysis permuted the HLA or CMV assignments 20 times. In a later analysis, co-occurring TCRs were grouped with DBSCAN, and TCRdist sequence similarity was added when clustering was performed within HLA-allele-positive subsets. Repertoires with fewer than 30,000 or more than 120,000 public chains, plus five repertoires with anomalous nucleotide sharing, were excluded from co-occurrence clustering. TCRdb limited this immuneACCESS table to in-frame rearrangements with V and J called. A share of clones is missing; checked studies link under half to unresolved V genes, and the rest is unexplained. The V and J calls and clone size come from that table; D and trimming were worked out from the DNA. Across this sample there are 74,000 or so clones, with about 71% seen only once. 7.2% of the sample goes to the ten largest clones.

The rearrangement combines TRBV7-9 with TRBJ2-7; a stretch of 9 junction bases matches TRBD1. This TCR came from a woman aged 40 to 49 in good health and CMV-seronegative. Sequenced: PBMCs. CDR3 reads: CASSAQGAPAYEQYF. In nucleotide form, the sequence is TGTGCCAGCAGCGCACAGGGGGCTCCGGCCTACGAGCAGTACTTC.